The 2 T cell receptor beta chains below come from one sample, sequenced in a study of OX40 agonist ivuxolimab in advanced cancers. The method was immunoSEQ multiplex PCR; TCRdb's version includes in-frame clones alone and lacks a portion of them. The table has about 41,000 clones, 75% to 90% seen once; the top ten hold over 2.5%. Source: CD4+ or CD8+ T cells sorted from blood, taken in a trial of the OX40 agonist ivuxolimab. These receptor sequences come from an adult with an advanced solid tumor such as melanoma, head and neck, liver or kidney cancer.

V gene TRBV7-8 combines with J gene TRBJ2-1; possible D gene TRBD2, 6 bases. The V end was cut by 2 bases, the J end by 3 bases, with 17 bases between. CDR1 is SGHVS, CDR2 FQNEAQ, per germline. The CDR3 is 17 amino acids. CDR3 DNA: TGTGCCAGCAGCTTACGAGAGGGCGGGAACCTCTACAATGAGCAGTTCTTC. Its translation: CASSLREGGNLYNEQFF.

V is TRBV7-9 and J is TRBJ1-2, with 11 bases lining up with TRBD1. Trimming removed 5 bases from V and 8 bases from J; junction bases left unmatched: 10. CDR1 SEHNR and CDR2 FQNEAQ come from the germline V gene (reference sequence). The CDR3 has 15 residues. The DNA of the CDR3 is TGTGCCAGCAGCACCGGGACAGGGGGTAGGCAAGGCTACACCTTC. Translation: CASSTGTGGRQGYTF.